Below are 30 T cell receptor beta chains sequenced from a single sample in a study of T cell responses to AZD1222 COVID-19 vaccine. Generated by immunoSEQ multiplex PCR, the TCRdb table keeps only in-frame clones and is missing some. The table lists around 130,000 clones, around 94% of them singletons. This sample comprised peripheral blood, obtained on day 0 of AZD1222 vaccination. These receptors all come from an adult in good health.

This chain connects TRBV7-9 to TRBJ1-1; D not resolved. This CDR3 is built from 14 residues. The V end lost 5 bases, the J end lost 0 bases, and 10 bases lay between the germline ends. The germline CDR1 and CDR2 sequences are SEHNR and FQNEAQ (reference sequence). The DNA of the CDR3 is TGTGCCAGCAGCCCCGAACACATGAACACTGAAGCTTTCTTT. Translating gives CASSPEHMNTEAFF.

The rearrangement uses TRBV5-1 and TRBJ1-1, with unresolved D. Germline V gives CDR1 SGHRS, CDR2 YFSETQ. V was clipped by 0 bases and J by 1 base, with 4 bases between them. This CDR3 region has 13 residues. CDR3: CASSLEKNTEAFF. CDR3 nucleotides: TGCGCCAGCAGCTTGGAAAAGAACACTGAAGCTTTCTTT.

The rearrangement links TRBV18 to TRBJ1-4; 8 bases agree with TRBD1. Trimming cost V 3 bases and J 14 bases; bases outside gene matches: 17. CDR1 and CDR2 from the germline V gene are KGHSH and LQKENI. The CDR3 is 16 residues long. CDR3 DNA: TGTGCCAGCTCACCGACAGAACCGAGGACAGGGAAAAGCCTGTTTTTT. It yields the protein CASSPTEPRTGKSLFF.

This sequence joins TRBV4-3 and TRBJ2-7; perhaps D is TRBD1 or TRBD2 (6 bases each). V lost 0 bases and J lost 3, with 12 bases in between. This CDR3 contains 15 residues. CDR1 and CDR2 from the germline V gene are LGHNA and YSLEER. CDR3 region: CASSQDPRGGYEQYF. DNA for the CDR3: TGCGCCAGCAGCCAAGATCCCAGGGGAGGCTACGAGCAGTACTTC.

The J gene is TRBJ1-2, the V gene TRBV11-2, with D perhaps matching TRBD1 (5 bases). Germline lookup yields CDR1 SGHAT and CDR2 FQNNGV. CDR3 length equals 15 residues. The V end was cut by 5 bases, the J end by 3 bases, with 16 bases between. In DNA, the CDR3 is TGTGCCAGCAGCCAACCGGGACGGACATACTATGGCTACACCTTC. Translation: CASSQPGRTYYGYTF.

In this sample, this clone turned up once. J is TRBJ2-7 and V is TRBV23-1; no firm D call. TRBV23-1 is known as an ORF, though its function is uncertain. The germline V and J ends were trimmed by 8 bases and 3 bases, with 8 bases remaining between them. CDR3 length: 11 residues. For the CDR3, the DNA is TGCGCCAGCGTCCTGCACTACGAGCAGTACTTC. Translation gives CASVLHYEQYF.

J is TRBJ2-1 and V is TRBV2, with 8 positions matching TRBD2. The CDR3 has 16 residues. V dropped 5 bases and J dropped 4; count of bases not matched to a gene: 10. Germline V gene sequence: CDR1 SNHLY, CDR2 FYNNEI. This CDR3 is CASSRFGTSGYNEQFF. The CDR3 nucleotides read TGTGCCAGCAGTCGTTTTGGTACTAGCGGTTACAATGAGCAGTTCTTC.

This clone has a single count. The V gene is TRBV3-1 (or the pseudogene TRBV3-2), the J gene TRBJ2-5; perhaps TRBD2 as D (5 bases). V lost 4 bases to trimming and J lost 2 bases, with 5 bases between them. The CDR3 length is 12 residues. Germline CDR1 LGHDT, CDR2 YNNKEL (reference sequence). The CDR3 region is CASSRTQETQYF. The CDR3, as DNA: TGTGCCAGCAGCCGGACTCAAGAGACCCAGTACTTC.

The rearrangement uses TRBV13 and TRBJ2-1, with 14 bases matching TRBD2. Per the germline V gene, CDR1 is PRHDT and CDR2 is FYEKMQ (reference sequence). The CDR3 has 15 amino acids. Trimming took 7 bases from V and 9 from J; bases not matched to a gene: 8. The DNA for the CDR3 is TGTGCCAGCACTCTGGGACTAGCGGGAGTAGGTGAGCAGTTCTTC. This gives the protein CASTLGLAGVGEQFF.

The J gene is TRBJ2-7, the V gene TRBV6-5, with TRBD1 matching over 8 bases. With V trimmed by 4 bases and J by 0 bases, 5 bases remained unmatched. Germline CDR1 reads MNHEY; CDR2 reads SVGAGI. The CDR3 is 15 amino acids. In DNA, the CDR3 is TGTGCCAGCAGTTCGTGGACAGGGAGCTCCTACGAGCAGTACTTC. It is translated as CASSSWTGSSYEQYF.

V gene TRBV5-6 combines with J gene TRBJ1-2, with D possibly matching TRBD1 (5 bases). Trimming left V 1 base short and J 0 bases short, with 16 bases between. The CDR3 totals 17 residues. The germline V gene encodes CDR1 SGHDT and CDR2 YYEEEE. CDR3 DNA: TGTGCCAGCAGCTTGTTGGGGGATGGGCTAGCTAACTATGGCTACACCTTC. It translates to CASSLLGDGLANYGYTF.

V usage is TRBV7-8 and J usage is TRBJ2-2; 7 bases match TRBD2. This CDR3 region has 22 residues. The germline V gene has CDR1 SGHVS and CDR2 FQNEAQ. Trimming took 1 base from V and 1 from J; bases not matched to a gene: 21. The CDR3: CASSLVRSANSGAGLNTGELFF. The CDR3 coding sequence is TGTGCCAGCAGCTTAGTAAGATCCGCCAACTCAGGAGCGGGGCTGAACACCGGGGAGCTGTTTTTT.

V and J are TRBV10-3 and TRBJ2-7, with 9 positions matching TRBD1. The V segment lost 6 bases and the J segment 7 bases; nucleotides outside the gene matches: 10. This CDR3 contains 14 residues. From germline, CDR1 is ENHRY and CDR2 SYGVKD. CDR3 nucleotide sequence: TGTGCCATCAGCTCCGGGACAGGGAGTATTGAGCAGTACTTC. Translating gives CAISSGTGSIEQYF.

The rearrangement joins TRBV28 to TRBJ2-7; D perhaps matches TRBD2 (5 bases). Trimming removed 1 base from V and 10 bases from J, with 8 bases in between. This CDR3 region has 11 residues. Germline lookup yields CDR1 MDHEN and CDR2 SYDVKM. The CDR3 is CASSLFGVQYF. The CDR3 DNA reads as TGTGCCAGCAGTTTATTCGGGGTACAGTACTTC.

The chain couples TRBV2 to TRBJ2-7; 9 bases are shared with TRBD2. CDR1 and CDR2 from the germline V gene are SNHLY and FYNNEI. V lost 1 base to trimming and J lost 4 bases; unmatched junction nucleotides: 11. This CDR3 region has 17 residues. In DNA, the CDR3 is TGTGCCAGCAGTGAAGAGACCGGGACTAGCACTTTGTACGAGCAGTACTTC. The encoded protein is CASSEETGTSTLYEQYF.

This clone has just one count. The chain uses TRBV7-9 and TRBJ2-3; D may be TRBD1 (6 bases). The CDR3 covers 15 residues. Trimming removed 1 base from V and 4 bases from J, with 12 bases in between. Germline V gene sequence: CDR1 SEHNR, CDR2 FQNEAQ (reference sequence). CDR3 sequence: CASSLGTSGADTQYF. The CDR3 DNA follows: TGTGCCAGCAGCTTAGGAACTTCAGGGGCAGATACGCAGTATTTT.

The chain links TRBV19 to TRBJ1-5; the match to TRBD1 covers 9 bases. From germline, CDR1 is LNHDA and CDR2 SQIVND (reference sequence). V trimming: 5 bases; J trimming: 3 bases; junction bases outside the gene matches: 8. This CDR3 has 16 amino acids. CDR3 amino acids: CASSSMTGGNNQPQHF. The CDR3, as DNA: TGTGCCAGTAGTTCAATGACAGGGGGGAACAATCAGCCCCAGCATTTT.

The chain is built from TRBV11-2 and TRBJ2-1, with 11 bases aligning to TRBD2. Losses at the gene ends were 2 bases for V and 10 bases for J; bases not matched to a gene: 10. The germline gives CDR1 SGHAT, CDR2 FQNNGV. The CDR3 runs to 16 residues. This CDR3 is CASSLRALAGGGEQFF. The CDR3 DNA follows: TGTGCCAGCAGCTTAAGGGCCCTAGCGGGAGGCGGGGAGCAGTTCTTC. Full variable domain (missing parts from reference TRBV11-2 and TRBJ2-1): EAGVAQSPRYKIIEKRQSVAFWCNPISGHATLYWYQQILGQGPKLLIQFQNNGVVDDSQLPKDRFSAERLKGVDSTLKIQPAKLEDSAVYLCASSLRALAGGGEQFFGPGTRLTVL.

The chain couples TRBV19 to TRBJ2-1; 8 bases map to TRBD2. Germline V CDR1 and CDR2: LNHDA, SQIVND (reference sequence). The J segment lost 7 bases and the V segment lost 1 base, leaving 9 bases of the junction unmatched. The CDR3 is 16 amino acids. The CDR3 DNA reads as TGTGCCAGTAGTATAGCGACCGGACTAGCAAGGAATGAGCAGTTCTTC. This sequence encodes CASSIATGLARNEQFF. The full variable domain, in which reference TRBV19 and TRBJ2-1 provide the parts outside the CDR3, is DGGITQSPKYLFRKEGQNVTLSCEQNLNHDAMYWYRQDPGQGLRLIYYSQIVNDFQKGDIAEGYSVSREKKESFPLTVTSAQKNPTAFYLCASSIATGLARNEQFFGPGTRLTVL.

CDR3 sequence (DNA): TGTGCCAGCAGTTTAGGGGTAGGATCACCCCTCCACTTT. This translates into CASSLGVGSPLHF. The chain combines TRBV28 with TRBJ1-6; D ambiguous. Trimming removed 2 bases from V and 10 bases from J, with 9 bases in between. Germline assignment: CDR1 MDHEN and CDR2 SYDVKM. This CDR3 spans 13 amino acids.

This chain connects TRBV6-6 to TRBJ2-7, with TRBD1 as a possible D gene (5 bases). The CDR3 is 12 amino acids. The V gene's germline CDR1 is MNHNY and CDR2 SVGAGI (reference sequence). V gave up 5 bases and J gave up 3 bases, with 8 bases separating them. This CDR3 reads CASSPQGYEQYF. The CDR3 DNA sequence: TGTGCCAGCAGTCCCCAGGGCTACGAGCAGTACTTC.

The rearrangement links TRBV2 to TRBJ2-2; D unclear. The CDR3 has 12 residues. Germline CDR1 is SNHLY and CDR2 is FYNNEI. Between the trimmed V and J ends, which lost 3 bases and 7 bases, there was a span of 6 bases. CDR3 sequence reads: CASSDSVGELFF. The CDR3 bases are TGTGCCAGCAGTGATAGTGTCGGGGAGCTGTTTTTT.

This chain joins TRBV2 and TRBJ1-1, with TRBD1 identical over 7 bases. The germline V gene encodes CDR1 SNHLY and CDR2 FYNNEI. V lost 11 bases and J lost 5; bases outside the gene matches: 5. The CDR3 spans 11 residues. CDR3 DNA: TGTGCCGGATACAGGGGAACTGAAGCTTTCTTT. It encodes CAGYRGTEAFF.

V gene TRBV7-2 combines with J gene TRBJ2-1, with D possibly TRBD1 on 6 matching bases. Trimming left V 5 bases short and J 8 bases short, with 22 bases between. There are 16 residues in the CDR3. Germline lookup yields CDR1 SGHTA and CDR2 FQGNSA. The CDR3: CASSPGNRVAFDEQFF. DNA of the CDR3: TGTGCCAGCAGCCCAGGGAACAGGGTTGCTTTCGATGAGCAGTTCTTC.

This chain uses TRBV5-4 with TRBJ2-1; 11 bases agree with TRBD2. Germline CDR1 SGHNT, CDR2 YYREEE (reference sequence). V gave up 4 bases and J gave up 5 bases; unmatched junction bases: 8. This CDR3 has 16 residues. The CDR3: CASSRGGTSGNNEQFF. For the CDR3, the DNA is TGTGCCAGCAGCCGGGGCGGGACTAGCGGAAACAATGAGCAGTTCTTC.

This rearrangement joins TRBV9 to TRBJ2-5; 8 nucleotides line up with TRBD2. Trimming removed 2 bases from V and 4 bases from J; junction bases left unmatched: 7. The CDR3 sequence is 15 residues long. CDR1 and CDR2 from the germline V gene are SGDLS and YYNGEE. The CDR3 nucleotides read TGTGCCAGCAGCGTGGACGGGAGGGCCTCAGAGACCCAGTACTTC. Protein: CASSVDGRASETQYF.

J is TRBJ1-6 and V is TRBV7-8, with a tentative D call TRBD1 (5 bases). Germline CDR1 and CDR2: SGHVS and FQNEAQ. The CDR3 sequence is 15 residues long. V lost 5 bases to trimming and J lost 7 bases, with 15 bases between them. The CDR3 DNA sequence: TGTGCCAGCAGCATCGGGACCAACCCCAATTCACCCCTCCACTTT. Its translation is CASSIGTNPNSPLHF.

J is TRBJ1-5 and V is TRBV2; unclear D gene. Trimming removed 3 bases from V and 7 bases from J, with 10 bases in between. The CDR3 is 13 residues long. Germline V lookup: CDR1 SNHLY, CDR2 FYNNEI. CDR3 nucleotides: TGTGCCAGCAGTGATAAGTCTGAACAGCCCCAGCATTTT. Encoded protein: CASSDKSEQPQHF.

This rearrangement joins TRBV10-3 to TRBJ2-1; TRBD2 matches 8 bases. After removal of 2 bases from V and 3 bases from J, the junction contained 9 bases not matched to a gene. The germline gives CDR1 ENHRY, CDR2 SYGVKD. This CDR3 contains 17 residues. CDR3 coding DNA: TGTGCCATCAGTGAGCCGCACACTAGCGGAGGCTACAATGAGCAGTTCTTC. Translation: CAISEPHTSGGYNEQFF.

V is TRBV9 and J is TRBJ2-1, with no clear D. CDR1 SGDLS and CDR2 YYNGEE come from the germline V gene. The CDR3 spans 15 residues. V lost 0 bases to trimming and J lost 4 bases, with 11 bases between them. In DNA form, the CDR3 reads TGTGCCAGCAGCGTAGGTACCCTCGGTTACAATGAGCAGTTCTTC. It is translated as CASSVGTLGYNEQFF.